These 10 T cell receptor beta chains share one sample of origin, sequenced in a study of blood T cell repertoires in COVID-19. The assay was immunoSEQ multiplex PCR, and TCRdb's table has in-frame clones only and misses some. The repertoire has a few hundred thousand clones, about 91% of them found once; the top ten carry roughly 6.9%. The sample consisted of peripheral blood. The receptors originated from a woman aged 30 to 39 who had recovered from COVID-19.

The chain joins TRBV18 to TRBJ2-1; 11 bases are shared with TRBD2. CDR3 length: 17 residues. Germline V CDR1 and CDR2: KGHSH, LQKENI. V lost 3 bases to trimming and J lost 9 bases; unmatched junction nucleotides: 13. The DNA for the CDR3 is TGTGCCAGCTCACCTCTAGCGGGGGGCCGGATGTTCGGTGAGCAGTTCTTC. It translates to CASSPLAGGRMFGEQFF. The full variable domain, in which reference TRBV18 and TRBJ2-1 provide the parts outside the CDR3, is NAGVMQNPRHLVRRRGQEARLRCSPMKGHSHVYWYRQLPEEGLKFMVYLQKENIIDESGMPKERFSAEFPKEGPSILRIQQVVRGDSAAYFCASSPLAGGRMFGEQFFGPGTRLTVL.

The rearrangement joins TRBV4-1 to TRBJ2-2; 9 bases match TRBD1. Losses at the gene ends were 2 bases for V and 0 bases for J; bases not matched to a gene: 1. The CDR3 spans 16 residues. The germline CDR1 and CDR2 sequences are MGHRA and YSYEKL. The CDR3 region is CASSQRDRANTGELFF. The CDR3 coding sequence is TGCGCCAGCAGCCAACGGGACAGGGCGAACACCGGGGAGCTGTTTTTT.

The chain recombines TRBV18 with TRBJ2-2, with 7 bases that match TRBD1. Germline CDR1 is KGHSH and CDR2 is LQKENI. V dropped 3 bases and J dropped 6; count of bases not matched to a gene: 4. The CDR3 runs 14 residues. The CDR3, as DNA: TGTGCCAGCTCACCTATGGACAGGCCCGGGGAGCTGTTTTTT. Translating gives CASSPMDRPGELFF.

This clone was seen only once. J is TRBJ1-4 and V is TRBV5-3; TRBD1 agrees at 9 bases. TRBV5-3 is filed as an ORF, its function uncertain. With 4 bases clipped from V and 8 bases from J, the junction kept 6 bases outside the gene matches. The CDR3 length is 14 residues. CDR3 loop: CARSGGQGKEKLFF. The CDR3 DNA is TGTGCCAGAAGCGGGGGACAGGGAAAGGAAAAACTGTTTTTT.

This chain connects TRBV6-6 to TRBJ1-2; D is perhaps TRBD1 (5 bases). Germline assignment: CDR1 MNHNY and CDR2 SVGAGI (reference sequence). V was clipped by 0 bases and J by 4 bases, with 6 bases between them. The CDR3 spans 13 residues. CDR3 protein: CASSYSGAYGYTF. In nucleotides, the CDR3 is TGTGCCAGCAGTTACTCAGGGGCCTATGGCTACACCTTC.

This rearrangement joins TRBV5-1 to TRBJ2-2; 8 positions agree with TRBD1. Germline CDR1 is SGHRS and CDR2 is YFSETQ. Trimming at V came to 4 bases and at J to 6 bases, leaving 11 bases not matched to a gene. The CDR3 is 16 amino acids. DNA of the CDR3: TGCGCCAGCAGCGGCGATTCCAGGGGGCGACCCGGGGAGCTGTTTTTT. Its protein product is CASSGDSRGRPGELFF.

The rearrangement uses TRBV6-5 and TRBJ1-4; TRBD1 is a possible D gene (6 bases). Germline assignment: CDR1 MNHEY and CDR2 SVGAGI. This CDR3 contains 12 residues. V shed 5 bases and J shed 8 bases, with 9 bases lying between them. CDR3 coding DNA: TGTGCCAGCAGTAACAGGGAGGAAAAACTGTTTTTT. The encoded protein is CASSNREEKLFF.

The CDR3 DNA reads TGTGCCAGCAGTTTCCGACGGAGCACAACTGAAGCTTTCTTT. Translated, it gives CASSFRRSTTEAFF. The V gene is TRBV28, the J gene TRBJ1-1; D is unclear. V was shortened by 3 bases and J by 5 bases, with 13 bases between the two germline ends. The CDR3 runs to 14 residues. Germline loops: CDR1 MDHEN, CDR2 SYDVKM.

The chain uses TRBV5-6 and TRBJ1-1, with D perhaps matching TRBD1 (5 bases). The CDR3 covers 14 residues. V lost 7 bases and J lost 4, with 17 bases in between. Germline lookup yields CDR1 SGHDT and CDR2 YYEEEE. The CDR3 DNA follows: TGTGCCAGCTCCGAGGGGCGGGGAAGCACTGAAGCTTTCTTT. Its protein product is CASSEGRGSTEAFF.

V gene TRBV28 combines with J gene TRBJ2-3; D remains unclear. The CDR3 is 15 amino acids. V lost 3 bases, J lost 0 bases, and 10 bases lay in between. Germline assignment: CDR1 MDHEN and CDR2 SYDVKM. The CDR3 nucleotides are TGTGCCAGCAGTTTGCTGGCCGCTAGCACAGATACGCAGTATTTT. Protein: CASSLLAASTDTQYF.